Each of the 8 T cell receptor beta chains below was sequenced from the same sample in a study of T cell changes during pregnancy in multiple sclerosis. Profiled with immunoSEQ multiplex PCR; TCRdb holds only in-frame clones, not every one. The sample has tens of thousands of clones; 80% to 95% are singletons. Here the sequenced sample was peripheral blood, taken after pregnancy. The origin of the receptors is a female donor with multiple sclerosis, enrolled in a pregnancy study.

The sample holds a few counts of this clone. The chain has TRBV15 and TRBJ2-1; possible D gene TRBD2, 5 bases. The germline CDR1 and CDR2 sequences are LNHNV and YYDKDF (reference sequence). CDR3 length: 15 amino acids. Trimming removed 1 base from V and 10 bases from J, with 17 bases in between. The CDR3 region has the DNA TGTGCCACCAGCAGAGGGGGTCATGAGGGAACCGAGCAGTTCTTC. Encoded protein: CATSRGGHEGTEQFF. Complete variable domain (other parts from reference TRBV15 and TRBJ2-1): DAMVIQNPRYQVTQFGKPVTLSCSQTLNHNVMYWYQQKSSQAPKLLFHYYDKDFNNEADTPDNFQSRRPNTSFCFLDIRSPGLGDTAMYLCATSRGGHEGTEQFFGPGTRLTVL.

The rearrangement links TRBV10-2 to TRBJ1-2; 9 nucleotides match TRBD1. The germline gives CDR1 WSHSY, CDR2 SAAADI. The CDR3 length is 15 residues. The V segment lost 8 bases and the J segment 8 bases; nucleotides outside the gene matches: 15. The CDR3 region has the DNA TGCGCCAGCCAACCCGGGACAGGGCGTTTTCAGGGCTACACCTTC. The encoded protein is CASQPGTGRFQGYTF.

V usage is TRBV7-9 and J usage is TRBJ2-2; weak D call: TRBD1 (6 bases). V was trimmed by 4 bases and J by 1 base, leaving 10 bases between them. The CDR3 spans 15 residues. Germline CDR1 is SEHNR and CDR2 is FQNEAQ (reference sequence). CDR3 protein: CASSSTGLNTGELFF. In nucleotides, the CDR3 is TGTGCCAGCAGCTCGACAGGCCTGAACACCGGGGAGCTGTTTTTT.

This sequence joins TRBV18 and TRBJ2-1, with D possibly TRBD1 on 5 matching bases. CDR3 size: 15 residues. Trimming left V 2 bases short and J 3 bases short, with 11 bases between. The V gene's germline CDR1 is KGHSH and CDR2 LQKENI. The CDR3 here is CASSPEQDSYNEQFF. CDR3 sequence (DNA): TGTGCCAGCTCACCAGAGCAAGACAGCTACAATGAGCAGTTCTTC.

The chain has TRBV7-2 and TRBJ1-1; tentatively, D is TRBD1 (6 bases). V was cut by 5 bases and J by 4 bases, with 14 bases left in between. The germline CDR1 and CDR2 sequences are SGHTA and FQGNSA. The CDR3 loop spans 14 amino acids. CDR3 DNA sequence: TGTGCCAGCAGCCCCCGACAGGAGGTCACTGAAGCTTTCTTT. Residues: CASSPRQEVTEAFF.

J is TRBJ1-1 and V is TRBV4-1; a weak D match, TRBD1 (5 bases). The CDR3 consists of 15 residues. From germline, CDR1 is MGHRA and CDR2 YSYEKL. V was cut by 0 bases and J by 5 bases, with 13 bases left in between. CDR3 nucleotide sequence: TGCGCCAGCAGCCAAGATCGGCAGGGAAGGACTGAAGCTTTCTTT. This codes for CASSQDRQGRTEAFF.

The chain links TRBV4-1 to TRBJ2-1; D unclear. The CDR3 has 15 residues. V was cut by 1 base and J by 3 bases, with 10 bases left in between. From germline, CDR1 is MGHRA and CDR2 YSYEKL. This CDR3 is CASSQGGFDYNEQFF. The CDR3 bases are TGCGCCAGCAGCCAAGGCGGTTTTGACTACAATGAGCAGTTCTTC.

The V call is TRBV7-3, the J call TRBJ1-2; D unresolved. The CDR3 spans 13 residues. The V end was cut by 2 bases, the J end by 4 bases, with 8 bases between. The V gene's germline CDR1 is SGHTA and CDR2 FQGTGA. For the CDR3, the DNA is TGTGCCAGCAGCTTACCAGCGGGCTATGGCTACACCTTC. Translating gives CASSLPAGYGYTF.